This is a list of T cell receptor beta chains from one sample in a study of shared clonotypes between healthy human individuals. The assay was immunoSEQ multiplex PCR, and TCRdb's table has in-frame clones only and misses some. The repertoire holds just over 2,000,000 clones, with roughly 95% as singletons. The specimen was naive CD8+ T cells sorted from blood. These receptors were obtained from a man younger than 35 in good health. Each CDR3 is given with its conserved first and last residue. The D gene is left open where the match is weak. Rows give clone size only sometimes, using once, few, many, or a class for an expanded clone.

J gene,clone size,D gene,V gene,CDR3 protein,CDR3 DNA
TRBJ2-3,-,-,TRBV7-9,CASSSTDWGEADTQYF,TGTGCCAGCAGCTCAACGGACTGGGGAGAAGCAGATACGCAGTATTTT
TRBJ2-5,once,-,TRBV11-1,CASSLIGEIETQYF,TGTGCCAGCAGCTTAATAGGAGAAATAGAGACCCAGTACTTC
TRBJ1-6,-,-,TRBV6-5,CGPGRVVPLHF,TGTGGTCCAGGCAGGGTCGTTCCCCTCCACTTT
TRBJ2-7,once,TRBD1,TRBV7-9,CASRSTGSYEQYF,TGTGCCAGCAGATCGACAGGGTCCTACGAGCAGTACTTC
TRBJ1-1,-,-,TRBV19,CASSMGVRTEAFF,TGTGCCAGTAGTATGGGGGTACGGACTGAAGCTTTCTTT
TRBJ1-1,-,-,TRBV30,CAWSGTATYMNTEAFF,TGTGCCTGGAGTGGGACAGCTACTTACATGAACACTGAAGCTTTCTTT
TRBJ2-7,-,-,TRBV9,CASSVGSDSEQYF,TGTGCCAGCAGCGTAGGAAGCGATTCGGAGCAGTACTTC
TRBJ1-1,-,-,TRBV10-2,CASSAGLATEAFF,TGCGCCAGCAGTGCCGGGCTGGCCACTGAAGCTTTCTTT
TRBJ2-7,-,-,TRBV29-1,CSVARVDSYEQYF,TGCAGCGTTGCTAGGGTGGACTCCTACGAGCAGTACTTC
TRBJ2-1,-,TRBD2,TRBV27,CASSLLSTSGGSYNEQFF,TGTGCCAGCAGTTTATTAAGCACTAGCGGGGGCTCCTACAATGAGCAGTTCTTC
TRBJ2-2,-,TRBD1,TRBV6-5,CASSRTGGTGELFF,TGTGCCAGCTCCCGGACAGGGGGTACCGGGGAGCTGTTTTTT
TRBJ2-3,-,-,TRBV27,CASSRRPSTDTQYF,TGTGCCAGCAGTCGCCGACCGTCCACAGATACGCAGTATTTT
TRBJ1-5,-,-,TRBV19,CASSPYPGSNQPQHF,TGTGCCAGTAGTCCCTACCCGGGGTCGAATCAGCCCCAGCATTTT
TRBJ2-7,-,TRBD2,TRBV7-9,CASSRGLDSYF,TGTGCCAGCAGCCGTGGACTAGACTCGTACTTC
TRBJ2-6,-,-,TRBV6-5,CASSYLQVSGANVLTF,TGTGCCAGCAGTTACTTACAGGTCTCTGGGGCCAACGTCCTGACTTTC
TRBJ2-7,-,-,TRBV19,CASSIARGSYEQYF,TGTGCCAGTAGTATTGCGAGGGGCTCCTACGAGCAGTACTTC
TRBJ2-7,-,-,TRBV7-9,CASSSEEQAYEQYF,TGTGCCAGCAGCTCCGAAGAGCAGGCCTACGAGCAGTACTTC
TRBJ2-3,-,TRBD1,TRBV2,CASRPGQGTDTQYF,TGTGCCAGCAGGCCGGGACAGGGGACAGATACGCAGTATTTT
TRBJ1-2,-,TRBD1,TRBV9,CASSAPGQGTGYTF,TGTGCCAGCAGTGCCCCCGGACAGGGGACCGGCTACACCTTC
TRBJ1-1,-,-,TRBV27,CASSLGSEAFF,TGTGCCAGCAGTTTAGGCAGTGAAGCTTTCTTT
TRBJ2-5,-,TRBD2,TRBV7-2,CASSSSLAGGQETQYF,TGTGCCAGCAGCTCCTCACTAGCGGGGGGCCAAGAGACCCAGTACTTC
TRBJ2-7,-,-,TRBV6-6,CASSPSDSHEQYF,TGTGCCAGCAGTCCCTCGGACAGCCACGAGCAGTACTTC
TRBJ2-3,-,TRBD2,TRBV7-7,CASSLRREDTQYF,TGTGCTAGCAGCCTCAGGCGGGAGGATACGCAGTATTTT
TRBJ1-2,-,-,TRBV2,CASSEGPPYGYTF,TGTGCCAGCAGTGAGGGGCCACCCTATGGCTACACCTTC
TRBJ2-7,-,TRBD1,TRBV15,CATSSPGTGGHYF,TGTGCCACCAGCAGCCCCGGGACAGGGGGACATTACTTC
TRBJ2-7,-,-,TRBV7-2,CASGGSNNYEQYF,TGTGCCAGCGGAGGTTCGAATAATTACGAGCAGTACTTC